This T cell receptor beta chain was recovered during a study of T cells in Graves' hyperthyroidism and ophthalmopathy (dated by TCRdb to 2018 to 2020). Notes on the research overall: Peripheral blood samples were taken at initial diagnosis, before any treatment was given. TCR V-J signatures able to tell the groups apart were searched for in a discovery cohort of some 100 patients, of whom roughly 42 had Graves' ophthalmopathy and around 57 had stable Graves' hyperthyroidism. An independent validation cohort of 18 to 20 hyperthyroidism patients and approximately 16 patients who later progressed to ophthalmopathy tested prospective prediction of ophthalmopathy. For training and testing, the 80 to 100 patients in the discovery cohort were randomly divided in a 7:3 ratio. In more than five Graves' hyperthyroidism patients, the study also compared T-cell repertoires from thyroid tissue with T-cell repertoires from blood. Following sampling, methimazole starting at 30 mg daily was given to hyperthyroidism patients, and high-dose intravenous methylprednisolone was given to ophthalmopathy patients. The paper describes TCR Vbeta CDR3 sequencing of 135 peripheral blood samples, made up of fewer than 50 ophthalmopathy patients, 70 to 80 hyperthyroidism patients and 17 progressor patients.

In its sample, this clonotype was seen a few times. Its recognized antigen is unknown. No much larger clonotype is one base removed from it; base qualities were not supplied. Moderately to severely active disease, a Clinical Activity Score of at least 3, a NOSPECS grade of at least 4, and a duration under 3 months were present in ophthalmopathy patients. The study excluded patients with uncontrolled infections, other autoimmune diseases, pregnancy or lactation. Clinical symptoms, serum thyroxine and TRAb, thyroid ultrasound, and orbital computed tomography formed the basis for the diagnoses. PBMCs were separated from approximately 10 ml of fresh peripheral blood using Ficoll-Paque density gradient centrifugation. Trizol reagent was used to extract total RNA, and RNA quality was then checked on an Agilent 2100 Bioanalyzer. The TCR beta CDR3 regions were amplified from the RNA transcripts. The first round of RT-PCR for the TCR CDR3 was performed with the HTBI primer set and the Qiagen OneStep RT-PCR kit. Libraries were constructed in a second round of multiplex PCR, after which size selection and purification were performed. Sequencing of the libraries was done on an Illumina HiSeq2000 using paired-end 100 bp reads. The published analysis was carried out like this. SOAPnuke was used to process the raw data, removing reads that contained adapters or uncalled bases, had a mean Phred below 15, or lacked an exact match to the constant primer or identifier. High-quality paired reads were merged using COPE v1.2.5, and each unique nucleotide sequence was defined as a clonotype. MiTCR v1.1 was used to align the clonotypes against IMGT TRBV, TRBD and TRBJ reference segments. The analysis included only V-J combinations with a frequency above 0.0001, which together covered 98% to 99.2% of the repertoires. A TCS score was defined as the ratio of F50 (clonal expansion) to E x V (chaos), with BLOSUM62-based TCRdist applied between CDR3 peptides within each V-J. Welch's t-statistics and random forest reduced 450 to 600 V-J features to some 14, which were used in a naive Bayes classifier (R e1071). The public reads were run again by TCRdb, first through fastp at Q25 and then through MiXCR, and only productive beta chains were kept. CDR3 protein sequences are deduplicated, and each keeps its most common genes and DNA. These V and J calls rely on TCRdb rather than the paper's analysis. This sample is represented by about 640,000 distinct CDR3 sequences; less than 25% of them were singletons. The leading ten clones occupy around a third of the sample.

Including cysteine and phenylalanine, the CDR3 has 19 amino acids. CDR3 DNA is the only sequence kept; it has 57 bases, read in frame from the first base. Compared with germline, V lacks 3 bases and J lacks 1 base; bases without a gene match: 13. Sequences MDHEN (CDR1) and SYDVKM (CDR2) are obtained from the germline V gene. Results the study describes overall, beyond this receptor: A 13 V-J signature model separated ophthalmopathy from stable hyperthyroidism, with over 85% sensitivity and 81.08% specificity in cross-validation and 80%/75% in testing. No statistical method was used to set the sample size in advance, and investigators knew the group allocation. Blood samples also contained most of the expanded thyroid clonotypes (frequency above 0.001), which suggests that blood repertoires may reflect thyroid immune responses. In validation, progression to ophthalmopathy was predicted by the model with approximately 67% sensitivity and 72% to 80% specificity, a median of approximately 6.5 months before onset.

In this chain, TRBV28 is recombined with TRBJ2-1; the central 9 bases match TRBD2. Source material: blood. This receptor was identified in a man under 40 with Graves' ophthalmopathy. The DNA sequence is as follows: TGTGCCAGCAGTTTTGCCCTACTGGGTACTAGCGGGTCCTACAATGAGCAGTTCTTC. Protein translation: CASSFALLGTSGSYNEQFF.